The 19 T cell receptor beta chains below were found in one sample sequenced in a study of blood T cell repertoires in COVID-19. The table came from immunoSEQ multiplex PCR; TCRdb's copy has only in-frame clones and leaves some out. The sample lists 60,000 to 85,000 clones; less than 85% were seen once. Material for sequencing was peripheral blood. Receptor source: a human donor with acute or convalescent COVID-19. The donor label of this sample is uncertain.

The V call is TRBV3-1 (or the pseudogene TRBV3-2), the J call TRBJ2-2; tentatively, D is TRBD2 (5 bases). This CDR3 region has 16 residues. V was pared by 0 bases and J by 4 bases, with 12 bases between. CDR1 and CDR2 from the germline V gene are LGHDT and YNNKEL (reference sequence). CDR3 nucleotides: TGTGCCAGCAGCCAAGACTTGGGAGCCAGCACCGGGGAGCTGTTTTTT. The encoded protein is CASSQDLGASTGELFF.

This clone occurred once. J is TRBJ2-7 and V is TRBV6-1, with a tentative D call TRBD2 (5 bases). The CDR3 is 14 residues long. Germline CDR1 is MNHNS and CDR2 is SASEGT. V lost 3 bases and J lost 3, with 12 bases in between. CDR3 sequence reads: CASSDASGLYEQYF. DNA for the CDR3: TGTGCCAGCAGTGACGCCAGCGGCCTCTACGAGCAGTACTTC.

This clone appeared a single time. The chain recombines TRBV27 with TRBJ2-7, with 9 bases matching TRBD2. In germline, CDR1 is MNHEY, CDR2 SMNVEV (reference sequence). V shed 4 bases and J 3 bases; nucleotides not matched to a gene: 1. This CDR3 region has 13 residues. CDR3 sequence (DNA): TGTGCCAGCAGTTGGCGGGGGGGCTACGAGCAGTACGTC. Translated, it gives CASSWRGGYEQYV.

The J gene is TRBJ1-1, the V gene TRBV28; weak D call: TRBD1 (6 bases). The CDR3 runs 15 residues. The germline gives CDR1 MDHEN, CDR2 SYDVKM. Deletions cut 5 bases from V and 0 bases from J, with 13 bases between. CDR3 DNA: TGTGCCAGCAGTAACCTACAGGGCATGAACACTGAAGCTTTCTTT. Translation: CASSNLQGMNTEAFF.

In this sample, this clone turned up once. J is TRBJ1-5 and V is TRBV7-9; possibly TRBD1 for D (5 bases). V was trimmed by 0 bases and J by 7 bases, leaving 13 bases between them. This CDR3 spans 15 amino acids. Germline-derived CDR1 and CDR2 are SEHNR and FQNEAQ (reference sequence). CDR3 region: CASSLALGGTQPQHF. In DNA, the CDR3 is TGTGCCAGCAGCTTAGCGCTTGGAGGGACCCAGCCCCAGCATTTT.

As concerns this clone: A junction end diverges from the germline sequence, so it may reflect a read error. Distinct nucleotide sequences in the sample also encode this CDR3. The CDR3 bases are TGCGCTAGTGGTTTTGGGCTAGCGGGGGGAATCGGGGAGCTGTTTTTT. This sequence encodes CASGFGLAGGIGELFF. The V gene is TRBV12-5, the J gene TRBJ2-2; 11 positions match TRBD2. CDR3 length: 16 residues. Germline-derived CDR1 and CDR2 are LGHNT and FRNRAP. The full variable domain, with the rest looked up from reference TRBV12-5 and TRBJ2-2, is DARVTQTPRHKVTEMGQEVTMRCQPILGHNTVFWYRQTMMQGLELLAYFRNRAPLDDSGMPKDRFSAEMPDATLATLKIQPSEPRDSAVYFCASGFGLAGGIGELFFGEGSRLTVL.

This chain uses TRBV18 with TRBJ2-1, with D perhaps matching TRBD1 (6 bases). V was shortened by 4 bases and J by 8 bases, with 15 bases between the two germline ends. Germline CDR1 KGHSH, CDR2 LQKENI. CDR3 size: 14 residues. The chain's CDR3 is CASSRSRGEDEQFF. The CDR3 DNA reads TGTGCCAGCTCACGATCCAGGGGAGAGGATGAGCAGTTCTTC.

CDR3 sequence reads: CASSLKRTSGELFF. As DNA, the CDR3 is TGTGCCAGCAGCTTAAAGCGAACTAGCGGGGAGCTGTTTTTT. This sequence joins TRBV7-2 and TRBJ2-2; the D gene is possibly TRBD2 (5 bases). CDR3 size: 14 residues. Per the germline V gene, CDR1 is SGHTA and CDR2 is FQGNSA. Trimming pared 2 bases from V and 7 bases from J, leaving 11 bases between.

This rearrangement joins TRBV13 to TRBJ2-1, with 8 bases matching TRBD2. Trimming removed 6 bases from V and 7 bases from J; junction bases left unmatched: 5. Germline values: CDR1 PRHDT, CDR2 FYEKMQ (reference sequence). This CDR3 region has 13 residues. CDR3: CASRLRGGNEQFF. CDR3 bases: TGTGCCAGCAGACTACGCGGGGGGAATGAGCAGTTCTTC.

The chain uses TRBV7-2 and TRBJ2-5, with 7 bases that match TRBD2. Germline assignment: CDR1 SGHTA and CDR2 FQGNSA. The CDR3 extends over 14 amino acids. V lost 8 bases, J lost 4 bases, and 10 bases stayed unmatched. The CDR3 nucleotides read TGTGCCAGCGGGGGGGGAAGAGGGGCAGAGACCCAGTACTTC. Translating it yields CASGGGRGAETQYF. The full variable domain, completed using reference TRBV7-2 and TRBJ2-5, is GAGVSQSPSNKVTEKGKDVELRCDPISGHTALYWYRQSLGQGLEFLIYFQGNSAPDKSGLPSDRFSAERTGGSVSTLTIQRTQQEDSAVYLCASGGGRGAETQYFGPGTRLLVL.

This chain joins TRBV28 and TRBJ2-7, with 9 bases fitting TRBD2. CDR3 length equals 13 residues. The germline CDR1 and CDR2 sequences are MDHEN and SYDVKM. The CDR3 is CALGGSGRYEQYF. The CDR3 DNA reads as TGTGCTTTGGGGGGTAGCGGGAGATACGAGCAGTACTTC.

J is TRBJ1-2 and V is TRBV29-1, with D uncertain. Germline V lookup: CDR1 SQVTM, CDR2 ANQGSEA. This CDR3 spans 12 amino acids. The ends were cut back, 7 bases at V and 2 bases at J, with 11 bases in the middle. In DNA form, the CDR3 reads TGCAGCGCCCTGACATTGAACTATGGCTACACCTTC. Protein: CSALTLNYGYTF.

J is TRBJ1-5 and V is TRBV7-2, with D possibly TRBD1 on 5 matching bases. The CDR3 extends over 14 amino acids. Deletions cut 5 bases from V and 3 bases from J, with 11 bases between. The germline CDR1 and CDR2 sequences are SGHTA and FQGNSA. The DNA for the CDR3 is TGTGCCAGCAGCCGGACAACCGTCAATCAGCCCCAGCATTTT. It specifies CASSRTTVNQPQHF.

The chain is built from TRBV13 and TRBJ1-1; D unresolved. The V gene lost 4 bases and the J gene lost 7 bases, with 10 bases spanning the gap. This CDR3 contains 12 residues. Looked up from germline, CDR1 is PRHDT and CDR2 is FYEKMQ (reference sequence). The CDR3 protein is CASSWFSGEAFF. CDR3 nucleotides: TGTGCCAGCAGCTGGTTTAGCGGTGAAGCTTTCTTT.

The rearrangement joins TRBV27 to TRBJ1-2; TRBD1 might be the D (5 bases). CDR1 MNHEY and CDR2 SMNVEV come from the germline V gene (reference sequence). Trimming removed 4 bases from V and 5 bases from J, with 11 bases in between. The CDR3 has 13 amino acids. CDR3 region: CASSSIGGYGYTF. The CDR3 nucleotides are TGTGCCAGCAGTTCCATCGGGGGGTATGGCTACACCTTC.

V usage is TRBV5-4 and J usage is TRBJ2-7; TRBD1 aligns across 9 bases. Per germline, CDR1 SGHNT and CDR2 YYREEE (reference sequence). After removal of 0 bases from V and 1 base from J, the junction contained 2 bases not matched to a gene. The length of the CDR3 is 15 residues. The CDR3 sequence is CASSLAGTGSYEQYV. CDR3 in DNA: TGTGCCAGCAGCTTGGCCGGGACAGGGTCCTACGAGCAGTACGTC.

The chain has TRBV6-1 and TRBJ1-2; D ambiguous. This CDR3 contains 13 residues. CDR1 is MNHNS, CDR2 SASEGT, per germline. V lost 1 base and J 7 bases, leaving 10 bases between the germline ends. The CDR3 loop is CASSEVAEGGYTF. The CDR3 region has the DNA TGTGCCAGCAGTGAAGTCGCAGAGGGTGGCTACACCTTC.

V is TRBV20-1 and J is TRBJ1-1, with D unresolved. This CDR3 contains 13 residues. V shed 3 bases and J shed 1 base, with 9 bases lying between them. The germline gives CDR1 DFQATT, CDR2 SNEGSKA (reference sequence). The CDR3 sequence is CSASRQANTEAFF. The CDR3 coding sequence is TGCAGTGCTAGTCGGCAGGCGAACACTGAAGCTTTCTTT.

The V gene is TRBV5-1, the J gene TRBJ2-5, with D possibly being TRBD1 (6 bases). Trimming shortened V by 0 bases and J by 2 bases, and 11 bases separated the two germline ends. This CDR3 has 15 amino acids. The germline V gene encodes CDR1 SGHRS and CDR2 YFSETQ. CDR3 loop: CASSLAPGQQETQYF. CDR3 DNA sequence: TGCGCCAGCAGCTTGGCCCCGGGACAACAAGAGACCCAGTACTTC.